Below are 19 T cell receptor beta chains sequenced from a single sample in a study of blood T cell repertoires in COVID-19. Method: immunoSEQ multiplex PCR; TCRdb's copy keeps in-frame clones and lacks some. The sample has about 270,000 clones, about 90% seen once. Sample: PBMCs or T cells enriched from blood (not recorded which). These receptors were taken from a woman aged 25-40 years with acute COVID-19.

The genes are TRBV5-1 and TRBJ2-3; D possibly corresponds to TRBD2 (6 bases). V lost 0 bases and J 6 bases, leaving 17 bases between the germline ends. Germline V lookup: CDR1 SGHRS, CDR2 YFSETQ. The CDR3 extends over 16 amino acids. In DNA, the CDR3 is TGCGCCAGCAGCTTGGCCCGGGACTCCTACGCGGATACGCAGTATTTT. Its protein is CASSLARDSYADTQYF.

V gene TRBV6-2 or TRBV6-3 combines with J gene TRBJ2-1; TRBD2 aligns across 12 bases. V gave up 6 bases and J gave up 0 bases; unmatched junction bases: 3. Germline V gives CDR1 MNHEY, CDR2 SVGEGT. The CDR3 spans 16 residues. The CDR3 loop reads CASSPSGRASYNEQFF. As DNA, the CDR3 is TGTGCCAGCAGCCCTAGCGGGAGGGCCTCCTACAATGAGCAGTTCTTC.

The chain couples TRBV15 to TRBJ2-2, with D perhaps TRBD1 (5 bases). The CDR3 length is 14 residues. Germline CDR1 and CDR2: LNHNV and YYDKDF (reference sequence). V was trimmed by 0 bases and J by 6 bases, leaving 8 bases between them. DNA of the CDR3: TGTGCCACCAGCAGAGATATACAGGCCGGGGAGCTGTTTTTT. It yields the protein CATSRDIQAGELFF.

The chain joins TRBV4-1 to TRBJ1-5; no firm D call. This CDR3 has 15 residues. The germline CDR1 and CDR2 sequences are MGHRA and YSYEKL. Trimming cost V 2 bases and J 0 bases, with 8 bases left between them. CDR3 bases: TGCGCCAGCAGCCAAAGAGACTTTAGCAATCAGCCCCAGCATTTT. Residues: CASSQRDFSNQPQHF.

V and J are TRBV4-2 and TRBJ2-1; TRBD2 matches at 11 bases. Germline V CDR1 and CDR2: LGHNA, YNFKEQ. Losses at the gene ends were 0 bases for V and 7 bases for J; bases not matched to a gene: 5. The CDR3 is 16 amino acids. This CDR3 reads CASSQEERTSGNEQFF. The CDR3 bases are TGTGCCAGCAGCCAAGAAGAGAGGACTAGCGGGAATGAGCAGTTCTTC.

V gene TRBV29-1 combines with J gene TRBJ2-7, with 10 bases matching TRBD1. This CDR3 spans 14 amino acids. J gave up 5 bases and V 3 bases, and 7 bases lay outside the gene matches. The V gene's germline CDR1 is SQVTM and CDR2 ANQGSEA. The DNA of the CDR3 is TGCAGCGTTGATTCGGGACAGGGGTTCGACGAGCAGTACTTC. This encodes CSVDSGQGFDEQYF.

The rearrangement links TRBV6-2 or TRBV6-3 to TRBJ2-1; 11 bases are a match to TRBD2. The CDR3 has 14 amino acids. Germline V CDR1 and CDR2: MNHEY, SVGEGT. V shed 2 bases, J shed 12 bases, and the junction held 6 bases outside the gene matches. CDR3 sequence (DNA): TGTGCCAGCAGTTACACTAGCGGGAGCGTCGGGCAGTTCTTC. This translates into CASSYTSGSVGQFF.

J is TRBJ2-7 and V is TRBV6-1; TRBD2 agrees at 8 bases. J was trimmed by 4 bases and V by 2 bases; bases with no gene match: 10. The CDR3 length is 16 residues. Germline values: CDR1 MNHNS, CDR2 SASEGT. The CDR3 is CASSEPIAGIKYEQYF. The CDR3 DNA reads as TGTGCCAGCAGTGAACCTATAGCGGGGATTAAATACGAGCAGTACTTC.

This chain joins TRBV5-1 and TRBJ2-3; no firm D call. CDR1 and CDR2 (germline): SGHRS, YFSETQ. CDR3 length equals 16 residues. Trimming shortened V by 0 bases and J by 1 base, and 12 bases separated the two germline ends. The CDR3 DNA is TGCGCCAGCAGCTTGGCCGGTGAGTTGGGCACAGATACGCAGTATTTT. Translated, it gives CASSLAGELGTDTQYF.

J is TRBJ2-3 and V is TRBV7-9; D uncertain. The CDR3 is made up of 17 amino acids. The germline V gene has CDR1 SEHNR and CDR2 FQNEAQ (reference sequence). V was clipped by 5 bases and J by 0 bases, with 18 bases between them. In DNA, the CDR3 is TGTGCCAGCAGCCAACGCGCGTACAGATCTAGCACAGATACGCAGTATTTT. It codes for CASSQRAYRSSTDTQYF.

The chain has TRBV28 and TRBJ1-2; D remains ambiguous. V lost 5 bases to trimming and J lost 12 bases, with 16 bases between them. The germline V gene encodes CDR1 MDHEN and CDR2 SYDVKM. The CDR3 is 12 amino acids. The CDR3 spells CASSPTMRWNTF. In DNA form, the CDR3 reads TGTGCCAGCAGTCCAACCATGAGGTGGAACACCTTC.

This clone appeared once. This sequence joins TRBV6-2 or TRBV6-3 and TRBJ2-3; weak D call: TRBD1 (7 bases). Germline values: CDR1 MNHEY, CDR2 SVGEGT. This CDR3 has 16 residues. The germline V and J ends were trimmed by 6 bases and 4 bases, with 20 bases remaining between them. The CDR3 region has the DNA TGTGCCAGCAGCCAACAGGGGAGGTTTACGGCAGATACGCAGTATTTT. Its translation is CASSQQGRFTADTQYF.

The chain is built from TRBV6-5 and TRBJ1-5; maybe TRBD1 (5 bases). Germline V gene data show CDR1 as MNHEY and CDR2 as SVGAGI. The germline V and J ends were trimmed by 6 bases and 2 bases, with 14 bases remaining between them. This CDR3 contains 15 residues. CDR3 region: CASRAGRLGNQPQHF. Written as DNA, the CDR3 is TGTGCCAGCAGGGCGGGACGGTTAGGCAATCAGCCCCAGCATTTT.

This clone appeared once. For the CDR3, the DNA is TGTGCCAGTAGTAGACCCGGGAACACAGATACGCAGTATTTT. Its translation: CASSRPGNTDTQYF. The gene calls are TRBV19 and TRBJ2-3; the D gene is possibly TRBD2 (5 bases). The germline gives CDR1 LNHDA, CDR2 SQIVND (reference sequence). The CDR3 consists of 14 residues. Trimming took 4 bases from V and 2 from J, leaving 10 bases between them. The variable domain in full, with the rest retrieved from reference TRBV19 and TRBJ2-3, is DGGITQSPKYLFRKEGQNVTLSCEQNLNHDAMYWYRQDPGQGLRLIYYSQIVNDFQKGDIAEGYSVSREKKESFPLTVTSAQKNPTAFYLCASSRPGNTDTQYFGPGTRLTVL.

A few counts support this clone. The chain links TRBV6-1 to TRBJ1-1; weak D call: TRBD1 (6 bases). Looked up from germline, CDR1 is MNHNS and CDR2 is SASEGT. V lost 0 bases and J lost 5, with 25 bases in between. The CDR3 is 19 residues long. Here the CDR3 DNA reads TGTGCCAGCAGTGAAGCGGGGGCGACAGTCACGGTGGTCAAGACTGAAGCTTTCTTT. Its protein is CASSEAGATVTVVKTEAFF.

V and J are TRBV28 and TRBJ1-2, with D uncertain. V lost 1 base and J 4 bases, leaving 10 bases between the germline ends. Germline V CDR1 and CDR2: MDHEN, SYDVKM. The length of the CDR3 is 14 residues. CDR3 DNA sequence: TGTGCCAGCAGTTTATTCTCCGGCGGCTATGGCTACACCTTC. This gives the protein CASSLFSGGYGYTF.

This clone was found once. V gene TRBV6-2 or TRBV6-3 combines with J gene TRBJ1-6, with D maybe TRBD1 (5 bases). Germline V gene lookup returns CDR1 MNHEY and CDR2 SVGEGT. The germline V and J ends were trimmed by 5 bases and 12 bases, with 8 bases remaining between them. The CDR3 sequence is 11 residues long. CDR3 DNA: TGTGCCAGCAGTCTCCAGGGACCCCTCCACTTT. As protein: CASSLQGPLHF.

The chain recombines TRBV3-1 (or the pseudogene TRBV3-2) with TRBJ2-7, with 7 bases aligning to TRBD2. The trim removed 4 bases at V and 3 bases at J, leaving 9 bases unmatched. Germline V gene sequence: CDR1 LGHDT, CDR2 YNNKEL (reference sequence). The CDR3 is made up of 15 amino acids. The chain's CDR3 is CASSLRASGVYEQYF. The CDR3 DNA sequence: TGTGCCAGCAGCCTTCGGGCTAGCGGAGTCTACGAGCAGTACTTC.

CDR3 sequence reads: CASSLGTGGTGEQYF. The CDR3 nucleotides read TGCGCCAGCAGCCTAGGGACAGGGGGAACGGGGGAGCAGTACTTC. The chain employs TRBV4-1 and TRBJ2-7; 11 nucleotides match TRBD1. The V and J ends lost 4 bases and 7 bases, in that order; junction bases with no gene match: 9. Germline V gene lookup returns CDR1 MGHRA and CDR2 YSYEKL. CDR3 size: 15 residues.